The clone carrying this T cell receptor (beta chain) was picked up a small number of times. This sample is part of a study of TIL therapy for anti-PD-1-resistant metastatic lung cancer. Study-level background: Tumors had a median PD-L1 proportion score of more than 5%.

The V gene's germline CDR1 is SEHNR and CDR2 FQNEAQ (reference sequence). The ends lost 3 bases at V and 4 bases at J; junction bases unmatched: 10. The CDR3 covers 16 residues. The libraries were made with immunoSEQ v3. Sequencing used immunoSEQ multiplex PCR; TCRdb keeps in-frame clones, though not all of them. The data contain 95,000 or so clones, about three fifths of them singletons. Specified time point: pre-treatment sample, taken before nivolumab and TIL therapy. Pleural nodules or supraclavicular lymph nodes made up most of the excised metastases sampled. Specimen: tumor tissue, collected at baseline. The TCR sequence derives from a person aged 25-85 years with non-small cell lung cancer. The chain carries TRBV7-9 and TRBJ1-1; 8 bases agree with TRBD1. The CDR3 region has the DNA TGTGCCAGCAGCTTTCTTGCAGGGGGCGCGGGCACTGAAGCTTTCTTT. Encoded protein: CASSFLAGGAGTEAFF.